This entry concerns a single TCR beta chain. The record originates from a study of T cell clusters in autoimmune cytopenias. TRB amplification used 200 to 250 ng of peripheral blood genomic DNA. This CDR3 contains 12 residues. Germline values: CDR1 LGHNA, CDR2 YNFKEQ. TRB rearrangements were amplified by touch-down multiplex PCR with mixed TRB-A/B primers. TCRdb re-called the multiplex PCR reads; every CDR3 protein appears as one record, without DNA. The ten most abundant clones cover approximately 6.8% of a sample with thousands of distinct CDR3 sequences. A further study also used this sample, focusing on T cell repertoires in aging, cancer and after chemotherapy. From that second work: About 9 million TCR reads made up the full dataset. Loss of evenness, beyond lost richness, contributed to age-related TCR diversity decline in cancer patients. These repertoire data do not allow conclusions about immunological memory after chemotherapy.

Sequencing was done on a sample of peripheral blood. The TCR was taken from a human donor in good health. The chain joins TRBV4-2 to TRBJ2-7. The CDR3 protein is CASSQDGIEQYF.